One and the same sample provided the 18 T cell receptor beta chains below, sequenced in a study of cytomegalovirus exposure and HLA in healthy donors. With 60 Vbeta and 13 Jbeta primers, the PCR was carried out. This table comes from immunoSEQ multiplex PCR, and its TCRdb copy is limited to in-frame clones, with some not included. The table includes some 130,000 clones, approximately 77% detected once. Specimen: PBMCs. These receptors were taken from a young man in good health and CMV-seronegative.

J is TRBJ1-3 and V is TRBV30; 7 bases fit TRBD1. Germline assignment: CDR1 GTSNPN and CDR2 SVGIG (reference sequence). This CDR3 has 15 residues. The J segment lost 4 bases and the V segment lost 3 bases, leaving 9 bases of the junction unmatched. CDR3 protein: CAWSGMTGTGNTIYF. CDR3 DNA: TGTGCCTGGAGCGGTATGACAGGGACGGGAAACACCATATATTTT.

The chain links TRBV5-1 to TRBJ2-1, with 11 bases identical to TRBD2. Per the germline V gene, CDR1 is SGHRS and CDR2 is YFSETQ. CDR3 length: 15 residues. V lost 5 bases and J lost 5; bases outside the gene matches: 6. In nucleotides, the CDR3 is TGCGCCAGCAGGCTTGGGACTAGCGGACACAATGAGCAGTTCTTC. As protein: CASRLGTSGHNEQFF.

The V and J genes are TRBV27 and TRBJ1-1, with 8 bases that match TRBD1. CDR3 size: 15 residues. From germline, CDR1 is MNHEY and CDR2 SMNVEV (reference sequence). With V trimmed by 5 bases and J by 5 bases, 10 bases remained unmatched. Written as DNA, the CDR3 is TGTGCCAGCAGTCCCGCGGACAGGGCAGGGACTGAAGCTTTCTTT. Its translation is CASSPADRAGTEAFF.

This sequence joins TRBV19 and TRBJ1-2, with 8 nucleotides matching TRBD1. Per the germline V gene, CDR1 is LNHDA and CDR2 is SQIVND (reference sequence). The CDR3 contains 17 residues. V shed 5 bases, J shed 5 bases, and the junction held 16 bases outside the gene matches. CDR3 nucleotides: TGTGCCAGTAGTTTTTCAGGGGGCGACACGATAGGTTATGGCTACACCTTC. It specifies CASSFSGGDTIGYGYTF.

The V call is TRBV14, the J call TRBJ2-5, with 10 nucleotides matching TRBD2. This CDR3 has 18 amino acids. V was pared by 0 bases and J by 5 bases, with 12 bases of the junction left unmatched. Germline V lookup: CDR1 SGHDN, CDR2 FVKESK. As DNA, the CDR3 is TGTGCCAGCAGCCAAGAAGGGAGCGGGAGGGCCTTTTACGAGACCCAGTACTTC. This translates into CASSQEGSGRAFYETQYF.

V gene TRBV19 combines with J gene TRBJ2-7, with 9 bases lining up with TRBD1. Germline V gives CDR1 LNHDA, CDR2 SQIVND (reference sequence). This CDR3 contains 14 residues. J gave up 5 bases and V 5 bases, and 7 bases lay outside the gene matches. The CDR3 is CASSFPGTGHEQYF. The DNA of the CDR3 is TGTGCCAGTAGTTTTCCCGGGACAGGGCACGAGCAGTACTTC.

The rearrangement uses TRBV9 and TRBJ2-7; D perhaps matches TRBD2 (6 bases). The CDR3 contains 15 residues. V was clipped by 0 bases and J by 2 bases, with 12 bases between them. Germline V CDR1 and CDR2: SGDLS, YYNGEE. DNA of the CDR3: TGTGCCAGCAGCGTAGACGGGAGAAGCACCTACGAGCAGTACTTC. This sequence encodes CASSVDGRSTYEQYF.

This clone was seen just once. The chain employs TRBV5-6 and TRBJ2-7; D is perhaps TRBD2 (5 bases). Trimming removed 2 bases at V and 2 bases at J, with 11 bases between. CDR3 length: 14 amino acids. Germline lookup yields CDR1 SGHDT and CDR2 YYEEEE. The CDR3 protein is CASSFASRTYEQYF. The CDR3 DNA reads TGTGCCAGCAGCTTCGCTAGCCGAACCTACGAGCAGTACTTC.

The chain's CDR3 is CASSFRGGDEPQHF. The DNA for the CDR3 is TGTGCCAGCAGCTTCCGGGGTGGCGATGAGCCCCAGCATTTT. The V call is TRBV11-2, the J call TRBJ1-5; D is unresolved. With 3 bases removed from V and 8 bases from J, the gap between germline ends came to 14 bases. CDR3 length: 14 amino acids. CDR1 is SGHAT, CDR2 FQNNGV, per germline.

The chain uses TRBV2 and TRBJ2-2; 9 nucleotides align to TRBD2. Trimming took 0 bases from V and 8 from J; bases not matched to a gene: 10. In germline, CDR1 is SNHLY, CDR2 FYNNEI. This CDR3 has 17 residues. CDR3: CASSEAQGAGGSGELFF. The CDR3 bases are TGTGCCAGCAGTGAAGCGCAGGGAGCGGGAGGTTCGGGGGAGCTGTTTTTT.

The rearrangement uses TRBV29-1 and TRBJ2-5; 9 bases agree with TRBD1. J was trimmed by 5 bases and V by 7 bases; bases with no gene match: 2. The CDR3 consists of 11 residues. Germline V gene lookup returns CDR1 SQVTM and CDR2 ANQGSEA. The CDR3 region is CSGDRAETQYF. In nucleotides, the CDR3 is TGCAGCGGGGACAGGGCGGAGACCCAGTACTTC.

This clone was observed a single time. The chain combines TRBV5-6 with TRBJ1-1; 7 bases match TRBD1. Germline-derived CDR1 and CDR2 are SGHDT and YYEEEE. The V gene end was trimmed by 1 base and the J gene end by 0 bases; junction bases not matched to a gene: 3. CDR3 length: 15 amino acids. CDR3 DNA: TGTGCCAGCAGCTTGTTCGGGACAGTGAACACTGAAGCTTTCTTT. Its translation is CASSLFGTVNTEAFF.

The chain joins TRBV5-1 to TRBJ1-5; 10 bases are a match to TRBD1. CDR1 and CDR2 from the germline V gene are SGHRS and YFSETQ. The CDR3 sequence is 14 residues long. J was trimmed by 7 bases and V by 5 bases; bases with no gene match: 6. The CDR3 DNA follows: TGCGCCAGCAGACCCGGGACAGGGGAACAGCCCCAGCATTTT. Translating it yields CASRPGTGEQPQHF.

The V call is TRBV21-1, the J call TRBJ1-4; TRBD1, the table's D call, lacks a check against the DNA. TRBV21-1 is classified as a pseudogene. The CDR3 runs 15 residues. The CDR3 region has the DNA TGTGCCAGCACCGGACAGCTATCAACTAATGAAAAACTGTTTTTT. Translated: CASTGQLSTNEKLFF.

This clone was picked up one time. The CDR3 DNA reads as TGTGCCAGCAGCTTGGACAGGGTCCATGGCTACACCTTC. This encodes CASSLDRVHGYTF. The V call is TRBV7-6, the J call TRBJ1-2, with TRBD1 matching over 8 bases. The CDR3 runs 13 residues. V gave up 3 bases and J gave up 6 bases; unmatched junction bases: 3. Germline V CDR1 and CDR2: SGHVS, FNYEAQ.

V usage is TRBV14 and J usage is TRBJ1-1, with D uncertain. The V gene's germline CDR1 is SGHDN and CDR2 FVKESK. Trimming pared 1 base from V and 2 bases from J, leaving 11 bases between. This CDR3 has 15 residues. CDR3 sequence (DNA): TGTGCCAGCAGCCAAGTGGGAGGGCTTAACACTGAAGCTTTCTTT. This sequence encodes CASSQVGGLNTEAFF.

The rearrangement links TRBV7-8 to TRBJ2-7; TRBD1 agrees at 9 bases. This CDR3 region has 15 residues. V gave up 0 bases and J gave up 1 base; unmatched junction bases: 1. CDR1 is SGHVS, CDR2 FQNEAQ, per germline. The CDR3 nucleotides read TGTGCCAGCAGCTTAGCCGGGACAGGGTCCTACGAGCAGTACTTC. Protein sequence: CASSLAGTGSYEQYF. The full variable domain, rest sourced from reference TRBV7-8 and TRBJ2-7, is GAGVSQSPRYKVAKRGQDVALRCDPISGHVSLFWYQQALGQGPEFLTYFQNEAQLDKSGLPSDRFFAERPEGSVSTLKIQRTQQEDSAVYLCASSLAGTGSYEQYFGPGTRLTVT.

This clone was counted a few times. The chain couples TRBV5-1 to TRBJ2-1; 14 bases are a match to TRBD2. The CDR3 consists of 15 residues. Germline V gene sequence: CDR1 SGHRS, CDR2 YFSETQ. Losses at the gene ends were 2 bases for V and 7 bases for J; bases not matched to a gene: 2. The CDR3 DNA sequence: TGCGCCAGCAGCTTCGGACTAGCGGGAGGAAATGAGCAGTTCTTC. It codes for CASSFGLAGGNEQFF.